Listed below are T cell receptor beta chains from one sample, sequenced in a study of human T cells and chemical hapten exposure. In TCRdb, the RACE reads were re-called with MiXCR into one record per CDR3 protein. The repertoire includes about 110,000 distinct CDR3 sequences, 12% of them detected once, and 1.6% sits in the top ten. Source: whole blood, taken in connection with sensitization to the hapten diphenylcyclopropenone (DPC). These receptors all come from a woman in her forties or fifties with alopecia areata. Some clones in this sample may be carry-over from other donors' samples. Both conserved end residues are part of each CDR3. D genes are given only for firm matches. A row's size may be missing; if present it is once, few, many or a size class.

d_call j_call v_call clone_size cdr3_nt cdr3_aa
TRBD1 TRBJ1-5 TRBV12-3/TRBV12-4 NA TGTGCCAGCAGTAGGACAGGGAACGAAGTCTCGCCCCAGCATTTT CASSRTGNEVSPQHF
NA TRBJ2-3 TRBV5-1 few TGCGCCAGCAGCTTTCCGGGTGCAGATACGCAGTATTTT CASSFPGADTQYF
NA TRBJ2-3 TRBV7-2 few TGTGCCAGCAGCTTAAGCGGCGAGGGAGGTGCAGATACGCAGTATTTT CASSLSGEGGADTQYF
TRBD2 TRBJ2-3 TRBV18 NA TGTGCCAGCTCACCTTCGAACGGGATGCGGGGGAGCACAGATACGCAGTATTTT CASSPSNGMRGSTDTQYF
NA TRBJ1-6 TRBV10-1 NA TGCGCCAGCTCGATCGCAGGGTTCAATTCACCCCTCCACTTT CASSIAGFNSPLHF
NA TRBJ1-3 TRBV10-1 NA TGCGCCAGCAGTTCCCGACAGGCTGGAAACACCATATATTTT CASSSRQAGNTIYF
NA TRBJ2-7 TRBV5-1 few TGCGCCAGCAGCTTGGAAAACCTCCTAACGGAGCAGTACTTC CASSLENLLTEQYF
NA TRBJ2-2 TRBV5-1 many TGCGCCAGCAGCTTGAGCGTCGCCGGGGAGCTGTTTTTT CASSLSVAGELFF
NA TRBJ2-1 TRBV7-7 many TGTGCTAGCAGCCCCGAGGTGGGGGGTTCCTACAATGAGCAGTTCTTC CASSPEVGGSYNEQFF
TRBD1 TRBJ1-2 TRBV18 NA TGTGCCAGCTCACCAGGGGGACAGAACTTTCTGGGAGGCTACACCTTC CASSPGGQNFLGGYTF
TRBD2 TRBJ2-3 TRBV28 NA TGTGCCAGCAGTTACGCGGGAGTCACAGATACGCAGTATTTT CASSYAGVTDTQYF
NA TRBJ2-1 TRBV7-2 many TGTGCCAGCAGCTCCCCGCTTGGGAATGAGCAGTTCTTC CASSSPLGNEQFF
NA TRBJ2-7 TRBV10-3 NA TGTGCCATCAGTGAGGCCCTCCGGGGGCGATCCTACGAGCAGTACTTC CAISEALRGRSYEQYF
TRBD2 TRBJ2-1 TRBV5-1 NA TGCGCCAGCTCTTGGAGCGGGGGGGGCGATGAGCAGTTCTTC CASSWSGGGDEQFF
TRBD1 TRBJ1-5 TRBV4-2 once TGTGCCAGCAGCCAGGGACAGAGTTGGCAGCCCCAGCATTTT CASSQGQSWQPQHF
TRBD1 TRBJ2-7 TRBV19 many TGTGCCAGTAGAATGACGGGACAGGGGAGTTACGAGCAGTACTTC CASRMTGQGSYEQYF
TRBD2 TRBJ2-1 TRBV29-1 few TGCAGCCCCCAAGGACTAGCGGGGGGGGATGAGCAGTTCTTC CSPQGLAGGDEQFF
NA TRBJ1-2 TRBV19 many TGTGCCAGTAGTATAACCGGGACATCCTATGGCTACACCTTC CASSITGTSYGYTF
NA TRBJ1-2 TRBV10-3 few TGTGCCATCAGTGAGGGGGGCGGAACCTATGGCTACACCTTC CAISEGGGTYGYTF
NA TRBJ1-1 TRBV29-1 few TGCAGCGCGCCCCAGTCCGAGGGTAACACTGAAGCTTTCTTT CSAPQSEGNTEAFF
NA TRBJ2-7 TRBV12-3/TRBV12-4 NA TGTGCCAGCAGTTCCTGGGCTCACTCCTACGAGCAGTACTTC CASSSWAHSYEQYF
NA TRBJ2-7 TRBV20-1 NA TGCAGTGCTAGAGATAGGGGTGGCCCGGGCGAGCAGTACTTC CSARDRGGPGEQYF
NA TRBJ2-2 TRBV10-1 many TGCGCCAGCAGTGATCCAGGGGAGGGGGTCGGGGAGCTGTTTTTT CASSDPGEGVGELFF
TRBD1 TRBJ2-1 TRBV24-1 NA TGTGCCACCAGTGATTTACCCCGCTACGGTGGAACAGGGGTGAATGAGCAGTTCTTC CATSDLPRYGGTGVNEQFF
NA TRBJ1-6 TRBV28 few TGTGCCAGCAGATCACAGGGACCACCCCTCCACTTT CASRSQGPPLHF
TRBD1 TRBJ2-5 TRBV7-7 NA TGTGCTAGCAGCCTGACAGGGGGCGTAGAGACCCAGTACTTC CASSLTGGVETQYF
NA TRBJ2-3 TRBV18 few TGTGCCAGCTCACCAGGGGTCCCCACAGATACGCAGTATTTT CASSPGVPTDTQYF
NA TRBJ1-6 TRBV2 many TGTGCCAGGGCGGGACGGTTCCCTTCACCCCTCCACTTT CARAGRFPSPLHF
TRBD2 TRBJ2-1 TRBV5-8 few TGTGCCAGCAGCTGGATAGGACTAGTTGAGGACAATGAGCAGTTCTTC CASSWIGLVEDNEQFF
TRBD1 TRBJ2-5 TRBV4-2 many TGTGCCAGCAGCCAAGACGGGACAGGGGGCCAAGAGACCCAGTACTTC CASSQDGTGGQETQYF
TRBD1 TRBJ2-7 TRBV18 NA TGTGCCAGCTCACGATCCTACACAGGGGAAGAGCAGTACTTC CASSRSYTGEEQYF
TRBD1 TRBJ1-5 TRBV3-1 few TGTGCCAGCAGCCAAACCCGGGACAGAGTTCAGCCCCAGCATTTT CASSQTRDRVQPQHF
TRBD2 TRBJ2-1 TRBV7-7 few TGTGCTAGCAGCCCCGGACTAGCGGCCTACAATGAGCAGTTCTTC CASSPGLAAYNEQFF
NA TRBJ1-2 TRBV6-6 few TGTGCCAGCACCCTGACAGCTCCCTATGGCTACACCTTC CASTLTAPYGYTF
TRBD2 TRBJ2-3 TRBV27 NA TGTGCCAGCAGTTCCAGGGGACTAGCGGGGACCGTAGTCGATACGCAGTATTTT CASSSRGLAGTVVDTQYF
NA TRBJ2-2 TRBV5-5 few TGTGCCAGCAGCTTGCGGGCTGTGCGGACGAACACCGGGGAGCTGTTTTTT CASSLRAVRTNTGELFF
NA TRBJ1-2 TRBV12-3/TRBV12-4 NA TGTGCCAGCAGTGAATGGAGGGGCTACACCTTC CASSEWRGYTF
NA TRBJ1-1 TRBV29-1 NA TGCAGTGTTGGGGGGAGGGGAACTGAAGCTTTCTTT CSVGGRGTEAFF
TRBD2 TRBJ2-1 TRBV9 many TGTGCCAGCTGCCTGACTAGCGGGGGGTATGATGAGCAGTTCTTC CASCLTSGGYDEQFF
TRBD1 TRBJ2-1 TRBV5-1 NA TGCGCCAGCAGCTTCCAGGGGGAAGTAAGCTACAATGAGCAGTTCTTC CASSFQGEVSYNEQFF
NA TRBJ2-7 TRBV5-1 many TGCGCCAGCACCGAAACAGGGCGGACCGGGGAGCAGTACTTC CASTETGRTGEQYF
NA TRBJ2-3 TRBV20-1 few TGCAGTGCTAGAAGGCCAAACGCACAAGATACGCAGTATTTT CSARRPNAQDTQYF
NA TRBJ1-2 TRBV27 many TGTGCCAGCAGTTCCATCAACTTAGGGGTATTTAGCTATGGCTACACCTTC CASSSINLGVFSYGYTF
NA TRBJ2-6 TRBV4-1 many TGCGCCAGCAGCCAGAGAATAAGCTCTGGGGCCAACGTCCTGACTTTC CASSQRISSGANVLTF
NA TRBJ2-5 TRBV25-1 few TGTGCCAGCACCAAAGATGGGTCTATCCCGGTAGGGACCCAGTACTTC CASTKDGSIPVGTQYF
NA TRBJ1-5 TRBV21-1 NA TGTGCCAGCAGCAAATTGAAGGGGATGAATCAGCCCCAGCATTTT CASSKLKGMNQPQHF
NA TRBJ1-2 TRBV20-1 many TGCAGTGCTAGTCGGGGGAATGGCTACACCTTC CSASRGNGYTF
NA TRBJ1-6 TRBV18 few TGTGCCAGCTCACCGACGCAGCAGGATTCACCCCTCCACTTT CASSPTQQDSPLHF
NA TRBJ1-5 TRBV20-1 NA TGCAGTGCCCTTGACGGGTTCGTGGGCAATCAGCCCCAGCATTTT CSALDGFVGNQPQHF
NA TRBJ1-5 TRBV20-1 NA TGCAGTGCTAGAAAAGAAAGCAATCAGCCCCAGCATTTT CSARKESNQPQHF
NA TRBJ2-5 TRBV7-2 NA TGTGCCAGCAGCTTGGCGGGGGCCGGAGAGACCCAGTACTTC CASSLAGAGETQYF
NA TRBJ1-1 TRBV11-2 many TGTGCCAGCAGCTTAGAAGGGAACACTGAAGCTTTCTTT CASSLEGNTEAFF
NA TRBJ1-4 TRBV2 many TGTGCCAGCAGTGTGAGGCTCCAAGGGGAAAAACTGTTTTTT CASSVRLQGEKLFF
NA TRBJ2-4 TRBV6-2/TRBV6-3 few TGTGCCAGCAGTTACTATCCGGGAGAGGCCAAAAACATTCAGTACTTC CASSYYPGEAKNIQYF
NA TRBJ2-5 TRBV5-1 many TGCGCCAGCAGCTTGGCACACGAAGAGACCCAGTACTTC CASSLAHEETQYF